These 17 T cell receptor beta chains share one sample of origin, sequenced in a study of blood T cell repertoires in COVID-19. Libraries were prepared by immunoSEQ multiplex PCR; TCRdb keeps only in-frame clonotypes and omits some of them. This table holds about 160,000 clones, about 84% found once. Sequencing was carried out using PBMCs or T cells enriched from blood (not recorded which). All receptors come from a man aged 40-49 years who had recovered from COVID-19.

This clone was seen repeatedly, ten times or more. The gene calls are TRBV12-1 and TRBJ1-2; TRBD1, as called in the table, went unchecked against the DNA. TRBV12-1 is noted as a pseudogene. CDR3 size: 15 residues. The CDR3, as DNA: TGTGCCAGCAACAGGTCCGGACAGAGATTCTATGGCTACACCTTC. Translating it yields CASNRSGQRFYGYTF.

V is TRBV7-3 and J is TRBJ2-2, with a weak D call TRBD1 (6 bases). The CDR3 is 15 residues long. Germline values: CDR1 SGHTA, CDR2 FQGTGA. V was pared by 3 bases and J by 6 bases, with 14 bases between. Here the CDR3 reads CASSLRGFESGELFF. CDR3 DNA: TGTGCCAGCAGCTTGAGGGGGTTTGAGTCCGGGGAGCTGTTTTTT.

In this sample, this clone turned up many times. The rearrangement links TRBV3-1 (or the pseudogene TRBV3-2) to TRBJ2-2, with 10 bases lining up with TRBD2. CDR1 is LGHDT and CDR2 is YNNKEL in the germline V gene (reference sequence). J was trimmed by 5 bases and V by 4 bases; bases with no gene match: 7. The CDR3 spans 16 residues. The CDR3 DNA reads as TGTGCCAGCAGCCCCCAGCTAGCGGGGGCTACCGGGGAGCTGTTTTTT. This gives the protein CASSPQLAGATGELFF.

The chain couples TRBV24-1 to TRBJ2-5, with 15 bases identical to TRBD2. V lost 4 bases and J lost 5; bases outside the gene matches: 16. The V gene's germline CDR1 is KGHDR and CDR2 SFDVKD. This CDR3 is built from 20 residues. CDR3 amino acids: CATSDPGTSGGKGLGETQYF. DNA for the CDR3: TGTGCCACCAGTGACCCTGGGACTAGCGGGGGGAAAGGTTTAGGTGAGACCCAGTACTTC.

This clone was counted only a few times. The chain is built from TRBV5-1 and TRBJ1-4; 9 bases fit TRBD1. The germline gives CDR1 SGHRS, CDR2 YFSETQ. V shed 0 bases, J shed 2 bases, and the junction held 8 bases outside the gene matches. This CDR3 has 18 amino acids. CDR3 DNA sequence: TGCGCCAGCAGCTTGGGAGACAGGGGGTCATCGACTAATGAAAAACTGTTTTTT. Protein: CASSLGDRGSSTNEKLFF. The variable domain in full, with the rest retrieved from reference TRBV5-1 and TRBJ1-4, is KAGVTQTPRYLIKTRGQQVTLSCSPISGHRSVSWYQQTPGQGLQFLFEYFSETQRNKGNFPGRFSGRQFSNSRSEMNVSTLELGDSALYLCASSLGDRGSSTNEKLFFGSGTQLSVL.

The chain couples TRBV18 to TRBJ2-5; 9 bases match TRBD1. Germline V gives CDR1 KGHSH, CDR2 LQKENI. The V segment lost 3 bases and the J segment 4 bases; nucleotides outside the gene matches: 3. There are 14 residues in the CDR3. The CDR3 DNA is TGTGCCAGCTCACCTACAGGGGGCAGAGAGACCCAGTACTTC. As protein: CASSPTGGRETQYF. Combining the CDR3 with reference TRBV18 and TRBJ2-5 gives the whole variable domain NAGVMQNPRHLVRRRGQEARLRCSPMKGHSHVYWYRQLPEEGLKFMVYLQKENIIDESGMPKERFSAEFPKEGPSILRIQQVVRGDSAAYFCASSPTGGRETQYFGPGTRLLVL.

The rearrangement uses TRBV3-1 (or the pseudogene TRBV3-2) and TRBJ2-6; 8 bases are shared with TRBD2. The CDR3 runs 16 residues. J was trimmed by 5 bases and V by 4 bases; bases with no gene match: 7. Germline CDR1 and CDR2: LGHDT and YNNKEL (reference sequence). CDR3 sequence reads: CASSLAGNRRANVLTF. In nucleotides, the CDR3 is TGTGCCAGCAGCCTAGCGGGGAATCGGAGGGCCAACGTCCTGACTTTC.

The rearrangement uses TRBV13 and TRBJ2-1; D may be TRBD2 (7 bases). CDR3 length: 15 residues. V lost 8 bases, J lost 8 bases, and 22 bases lay in between. Germline V gene lookup returns CDR1 PRHDT and CDR2 FYEKMQ (reference sequence). This CDR3 is CASGIGRGGLDEQFF. In DNA, the CDR3 is TGTGCCAGCGGAATTGGGAGGGGGGGCTTGGATGAGCAGTTCTTC. Looking up the rest from reference TRBV13 and TRBJ2-1 gives the full variable domain: AAGVIQSPRHLIKEKRETATLKCYPIPRHDTVYWYQQGPGQDPQFLISFYEKMQSDKGSIPDRFSAQQFSDYHSELNMSSLELGDSALYFCASGIGRGGLDEQFFGPGTRLTVL.

This rearrangement joins TRBV14 to TRBJ2-1, with 8 positions matching TRBD1. CDR1 is SGHDN, CDR2 FVKESK, per germline. Trimming took 8 bases from V and 12 from J; bases not matched to a gene: 12. This CDR3 is 13 amino acids long. DNA for the CDR3: TGTGCCAGCGATTACGCAGGGGGCATGGTGCAGTTCTTC. Its protein is CASDYAGGMVQFF.

This rearrangement joins TRBV14 to TRBJ1-5; a weak D match, TRBD1 (5 bases). V dropped 3 bases and J dropped 4 bases, with 16 bases sitting between them. Germline CDR1 is SGHDN and CDR2 is FVKESK. The CDR3 runs to 16 residues. The CDR3, as DNA: TGTGCCAGCAGCCAGAGTGTCCTAGGGGTTAATCAGCCCCAGCATTTT. Residues: CASSQSVLGVNQPQHF.

The chain employs TRBV30 and TRBJ1-6; 8 positions match TRBD1. Trimming at V came to 0 bases and at J to 9 bases, leaving 7 bases not matched to a gene. The CDR3 spans 15 residues. In germline, CDR1 is GTSNPN, CDR2 SVGIG (reference sequence). The CDR3 nucleotides are TGTGCCTGGAGTGTCAACCAGGGGGCAACTTCACCCCTCCACTTT. It yields the protein CAWSVNQGATSPLHF.

The chain combines TRBV7-9 with TRBJ2-3; 7 bases are shared with TRBD1. The trim removed 5 bases at V and 2 bases at J, leaving 13 bases unmatched. The length of the CDR3 is 17 residues. Germline V gene data show CDR1 as SEHNR and CDR2 as FQNEAQ (reference sequence). The CDR3 region has the DNA TGTGCCAGCAGCCTTGGATATGACAGGGTCTTCACAGATACGCAGTATTTT. Encoded protein: CASSLGYDRVFTDTQYF.

This chain uses TRBV9 with TRBJ2-3, with 8 bases matching TRBD1. The CDR3 sequence is 13 residues long. Germline CDR1 SGDLS, CDR2 YYNGEE. The V gene end was trimmed by 3 bases and the J gene end by 11 bases; junction bases not matched to a gene: 8. The CDR3 sequence is CASSARGTGEQYF. CDR3 DNA sequence: TGTGCCAGCAGCGCCAGAGGGACAGGCGAGCAGTATTTT.

Comment on this clone: Germline is not matched at one junction end, which may reflect a read error. The chain uses TRBV7-9 and TRBJ1-6; D possibly corresponds to TRBD1 (6 bases). Germline V CDR1 and CDR2: SEHNR, FQNEAQ (reference sequence). This CDR3 comprises 11 residues. CDR3 nucleotide sequence: TGTGCCAGCAGCTTAGGGGGGCCCCTGCACTTT. This encodes CASSLGGPLHF. Complete variable domain (other parts from reference TRBV7-9 and TRBJ1-6): DTGVSQNPRHKITKRGQNVTFRCDPISEHNRLYWYRQTLGQGPEFLTYFQNEAQLEKSRLLSDRFSAERPKGSFSTLEIQRTEQGDSAMYLCASSLGGPLHFGNGTRLTVT.

This clone was seen more than once but under ten times. Within the sample, other DNA sequences also encode this same CDR3. The chain recombines TRBV19 with TRBJ1-2; D remains ambiguous. CDR1 and CDR2 from the germline V gene are LNHDA and SQIVND (reference sequence). With 5 bases removed from V and 4 bases from J, the gap between germline ends came to 8 bases. This CDR3 has 12 amino acids. CDR3 sequence (DNA): TGTGCCAGTAGTCCGAGAGGCTATGGCTACACCTTC. As protein: CASSPRGYGYTF. The full variable domain, completed using reference TRBV19 and TRBJ1-2, is DGGITQSPKYLFRKEGQNVTLSCEQNLNHDAMYWYRQDPGQGLRLIYYSQIVNDFQKGDIAEGYSVSREKKESFPLTVTSAQKNPTAFYLCASSPRGYGYTFGSGTRLTVV.

The chain carries TRBV11-3 and TRBJ2-7, with D perhaps TRBD1 (5 bases). This CDR3 is built from 12 residues. With 5 bases removed from V and 2 bases from J, the gap between germline ends came to 7 bases. The germline gives CDR1 SGHNT, CDR2 YENEEA. CDR3 residues: CASSDSPYEQYF. Here the CDR3 DNA reads TGTGCCAGCAGCGACAGCCCCTACGAGCAGTACTTC.

This chain connects TRBV7-9 to TRBJ1-2; D is perhaps TRBD1 (6 bases). Trimming pared 3 bases from V and 7 bases from J, leaving 18 bases between. CDR3 size: 15 residues. CDR1 is SEHNR and CDR2 is FQNEAQ in the germline V gene (reference sequence). Here the CDR3 reads CASSLTPNRVGGYTF. The CDR3 nucleotides read TGTGCCAGCAGCTTGACCCCCAACAGGGTGGGTGGCTACACCTTC. Filled out from reference TRBV7-9 and TRBJ1-2, the complete variable domain reads DTGVSQNPRHKITKRGQNVTFRCDPISEHNRLYWYRQTLGQGPEFLTYFQNEAQLEKSRLLSDRFSAERPKGSFSTLEIQRTEQGDSAMYLCASSLTPNRVGGYTFGSGTRLTVV.